The clone carrying this T cell receptor beta chain appeared many times. The sample comes from a study of Graves' ophthalmopathy and Graves' hyperthyroidism. Researchers took RNA transcripts and amplified TCR beta CDR3 regions from them. Scientists carried out first-round RT-PCR using HTBI primers and then a second-round multiplex PCR. TCRdb reprocessed the multiplex PCR reads via MiXCR and lists one record per CDR3 protein. The sample has almost 750,000 distinct CDR3 sequences; approximately 40% are singletons. The source is an adult man with Graves' ophthalmopathy. Sequencing was done on a sample of peripheral blood.

In DNA form, the CDR3 reads TGTGCCAGCAGTGCCGGGGCTGGGGCCAACGTCCTGACTTTC. Protein product: CASSAGAGANVLTF. The chain uses TRBV2 and TRBJ2-6; D might be TRBD2 (5 bases). In germline, CDR1 is SNHLY, CDR2 FYNNEI. V lost 4 bases, J lost 2 bases, and 6 bases lay in between. CDR3 length equals 14 residues.